This TCR beta chain appears in the sequencing data of a study of T cells in Graves' hyperthyroidism and ophthalmopathy. RNA transcripts yielded amplified TCR beta CDR3 regions. RT-PCR in the first round (using the HTBI primer set) targeted the TCR CDR3. One entry per CDR3 protein, called by TCRdb with MiXCR from the multiplex PCR reads. The top ten hold around a sixth of the sample, which has around 690,000 distinct CDR3 sequences, around 16% seen once. The germline CDR1 and CDR2 sequences are SGHTA and FQGNSA. The CDR3 has 15 amino acids. J gave up 1 base and V 8 bases, and 4 bases lay outside the gene matches. The patients, who ranged from 18 to 65 in age, presented with newly diagnosed hyperthyroidism lasting under 2 months. Uncontrolled infection, other autoimmune disease, pregnancy or lactation excluded patients. In making diagnoses, clinical symptoms, serum thyroxine and TRAb, thyroid ultrasound and orbital computed tomography were all used.

This clonotype has a handful of counts. Its antigen is unknown. General study points: Researchers found most expanded thyroid clonotypes above 0.001 in blood as well.

The chain uses TRBV7-2 and TRBJ2-2; 10 bases match TRBD2. The sequenced material came from blood. The sequence came from a man in his forties or fifties with Graves' hyperthyroidism. The CDR3 is CASRKREGNTGELFF. The CDR3, as DNA: TGTGCCAGCCGAAAGCGGGAGGGGAACACCGGGGAGCTGTTTTTT.